The sequence of this T cell receptor (beta chain) was determined in a study of OX40 agonist ivuxolimab in advanced cancers. Turning to the study itself: With a range of roughly 20 to 79, age averaged approximately 60 years, and 75% to 90% were male. One hepatocellular carcinoma and a couple of cutaneous melanoma patients partially responded.

A remark on this clone: The target antigen is unknown.

V shed 4 bases and J 8 bases; nucleotides not matched to a gene: 10. The CDR3 loop spans 15 amino acids. CDR1 and CDR2 from the germline V gene are SGHRS and YFSETQ. Study conclusions and caveats: Within 6 weeks, CD4+ and CD8+ blood T cells expanded clonally at 0.1 to 3.0 mg/kg.

TCRdb keeps only in-frame clones here, not all; method: immunoSEQ multiplex PCR. The table records some 60,000 clones, 70% to 90% of them present only once. V usage is TRBV5-1 and J usage is TRBJ2-1; 9 bases map to TRBD2. The sequences come from CD4+ or CD8+ T cells sorted from blood, collected in a trial of the OX40 agonist ivuxolimab. The receptor was derived from an adult with an advanced solid tumor such as melanoma, head and neck, liver or kidney cancer. The CDR3 DNA reads TGCGCCAGCAGCGAGATAGCGGGAGAGATAGATGAGCAGTTCTTC. As protein: CASSEIAGEIDEQFF.